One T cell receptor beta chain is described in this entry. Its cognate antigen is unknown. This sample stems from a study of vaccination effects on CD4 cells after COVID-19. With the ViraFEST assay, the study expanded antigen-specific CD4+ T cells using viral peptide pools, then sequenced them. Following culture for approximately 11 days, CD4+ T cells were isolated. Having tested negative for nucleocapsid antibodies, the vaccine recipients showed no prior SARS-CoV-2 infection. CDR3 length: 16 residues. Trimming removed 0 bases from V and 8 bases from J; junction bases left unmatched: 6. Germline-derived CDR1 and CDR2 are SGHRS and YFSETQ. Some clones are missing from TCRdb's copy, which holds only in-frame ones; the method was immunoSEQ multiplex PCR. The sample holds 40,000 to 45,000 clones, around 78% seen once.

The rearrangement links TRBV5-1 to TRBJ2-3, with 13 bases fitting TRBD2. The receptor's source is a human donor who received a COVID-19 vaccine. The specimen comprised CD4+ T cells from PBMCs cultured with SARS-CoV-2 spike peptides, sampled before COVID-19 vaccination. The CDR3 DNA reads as TGCGCCAGCAGCTTGGACACTAGCGGGGGGGCGGGTACGCAGTATTTT. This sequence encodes CASSLDTSGGAGTQYF.